The sample holds a few counts of the clone carrying this TCR beta chain. The antigen is undetermined. This CDR3 is built from 15 residues. The V and J ends lost 2 bases and 5 bases respectively, with 16 bases between them. CDR1 and CDR2 from the germline V gene are SGHRS and YFSETQ. This entry belongs to a study of long-term antiretroviral therapy in people with HIV. Whole-study findings and limits: The data indicate that diversity increased after ART but remained below transplant donor controls. Narrower CDR3 length ranges marked HIV repertoires relative to controls.

Version v3.0 of the immunoSEQ assay was performed at survey level. Clones were sequenced by immunoSEQ multiplex PCR, and TCRdb holds only the in-frame ones, with some missing. The table lists 25,000 to 35,000 clones, approximately 85% of them singletons. The receptor was isolated from a man between 18 and 35 years old with HIV. The sequencing here drew on unsorted PBMCs, taken 0.8 years before starting antiretroviral therapy. J is TRBJ1-1 and V is TRBV5-1, with D perhaps TRBD1 (5 bases). The CDR3 here is CASSLSGEERTEAFF. The CDR3 coding sequence is TGCGCCAGCAGCTTATCGGGGGAAGAGAGGACTGAAGCTTTCTTT.